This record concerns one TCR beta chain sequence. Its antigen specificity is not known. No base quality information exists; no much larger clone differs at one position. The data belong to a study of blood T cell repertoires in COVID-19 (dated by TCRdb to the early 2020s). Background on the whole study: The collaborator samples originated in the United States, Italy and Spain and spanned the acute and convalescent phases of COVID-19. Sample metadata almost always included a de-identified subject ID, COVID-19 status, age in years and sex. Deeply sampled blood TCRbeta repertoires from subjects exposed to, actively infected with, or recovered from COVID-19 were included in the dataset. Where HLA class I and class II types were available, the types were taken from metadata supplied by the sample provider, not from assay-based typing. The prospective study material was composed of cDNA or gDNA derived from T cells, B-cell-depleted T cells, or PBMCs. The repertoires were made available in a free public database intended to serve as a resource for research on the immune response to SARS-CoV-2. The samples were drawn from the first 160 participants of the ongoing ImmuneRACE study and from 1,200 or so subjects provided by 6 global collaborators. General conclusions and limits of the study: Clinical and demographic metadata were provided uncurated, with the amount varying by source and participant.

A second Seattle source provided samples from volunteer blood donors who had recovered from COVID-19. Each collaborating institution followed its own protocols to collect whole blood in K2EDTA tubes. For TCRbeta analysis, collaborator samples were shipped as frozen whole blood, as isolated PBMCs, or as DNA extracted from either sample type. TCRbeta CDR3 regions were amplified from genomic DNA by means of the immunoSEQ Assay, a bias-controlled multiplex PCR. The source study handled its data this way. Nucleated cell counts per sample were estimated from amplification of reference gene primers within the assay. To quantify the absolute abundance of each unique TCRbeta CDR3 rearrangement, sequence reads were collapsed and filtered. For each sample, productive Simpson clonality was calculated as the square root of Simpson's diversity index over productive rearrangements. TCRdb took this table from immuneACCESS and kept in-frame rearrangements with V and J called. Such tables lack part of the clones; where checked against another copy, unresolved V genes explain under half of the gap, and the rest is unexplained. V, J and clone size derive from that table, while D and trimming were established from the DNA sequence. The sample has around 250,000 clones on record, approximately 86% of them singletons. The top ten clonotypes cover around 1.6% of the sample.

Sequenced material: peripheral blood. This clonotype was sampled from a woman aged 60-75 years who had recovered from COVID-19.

The nucleotide sequence is TGTGCCAGCAGCTCTAAAAGCGGGGGGCATCAAGATACGCAGTATTTT. Its protein product is CASSSKSGGHQDTQYF. This sequence uses TRBV5-4 and TRBJ2-3; a stretch of 9 junction bases matches TRBD2. Sequences SGHNT (CDR1) and YYREEE (CDR2) are obtained from the germline V gene (reference sequence). The CDR3 holds 16 amino acids from the cysteine to the phenylalanine. The DNA shown is the 48-base CDR3, in frame from base 1. The V end gives up 3 bases and the J end 5 bases, leaving 10 bases in the junction not matched to a gene.